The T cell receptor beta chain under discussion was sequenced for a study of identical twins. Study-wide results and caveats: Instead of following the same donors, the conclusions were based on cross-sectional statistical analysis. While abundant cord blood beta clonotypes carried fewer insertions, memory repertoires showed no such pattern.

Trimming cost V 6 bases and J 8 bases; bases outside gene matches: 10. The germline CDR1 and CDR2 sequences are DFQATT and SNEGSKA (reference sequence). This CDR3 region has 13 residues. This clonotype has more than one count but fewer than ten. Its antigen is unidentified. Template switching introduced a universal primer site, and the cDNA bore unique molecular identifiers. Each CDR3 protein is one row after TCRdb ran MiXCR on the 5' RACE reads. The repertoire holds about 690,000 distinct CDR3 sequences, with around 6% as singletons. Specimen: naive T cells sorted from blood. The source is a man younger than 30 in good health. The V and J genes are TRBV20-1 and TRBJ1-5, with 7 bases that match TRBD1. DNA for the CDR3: TGCAGTGCAGCTCCGGGACAGTTGGAGCCCCAGCATTTT. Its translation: CSAAPGQLEPQHF.